The clone carrying this T cell receptor beta chain was found many times. These data are taken from a study of T cells in Graves' hyperthyroidism and ophthalmopathy. CDR3 length: 16 residues. Germline V gives CDR1 LNHNV, CDR2 YYDKDF (reference sequence). With 0 bases removed from V and 7 bases from J, the gap between germline ends came to 18 bases. TCR beta CDR3 regions were amplified from RNA. Initially, a first-round RT-PCR of the TCR CDR3 employed the HTBI primer set. TCRdb redid the calling of the multiplex PCR reads with MiXCR, one entry per CDR3 protein. The sample includes over 700,000 distinct CDR3 sequences, roughly 32% of them seen just once.

V and J are TRBV15 and TRBJ1-2; D not certain. The sequencing sample was made of blood. This clonotype was obtained from a woman aged 35 to 49 with Graves' hyperthyroidism. DNA of the CDR3: TGTGCCACCAGCAGAGACGGAGGGTTCGGGTTCCTTGGCTACACCTTC. This translates into CATSRDGGFGFLGYTF.